Listed below are T cell receptor beta chains from one sample, sequenced in a study of cytomegalovirus exposure and HLA in healthy donors. The repertoire was sequenced with immunoSEQ multiplex PCR; TCRdb's copy has only in-frame clones and lacks some. The sample shows approximately 140,000 clones, around 80% of them seen only once. Sequenced: PBMCs. The receptors stem from a woman in her thirties or forties in good health and CMV-seronegative. The CDR3 runs from the conserved cysteine through the conserved F or W.

V: TRBV27; CDR3: CASRRGSYEQYF
V: TRBV6-1; CDR3: CASGSSGDREKLFF
V: TRBV27; CDR3: CASSLSRREVAIGELFF
V: TRBV11-2; CDR3: CASSWPLVAGETQYF
V: TRBV6-5; CDR3: CASSPLTSGYNEQFF
V: TRBV6-1; CDR3: CASSALAGSYNEQFF
V: TRBV4-1; CDR3: CASSQRQVGEKLFF
V: TRBV6-4; CDR3: CASSAEGEDTQYF
V: TRBV5-1; CDR3: CASSKEGNYGYTF
V: TRBV28; CDR3: CASSPAGQDSGNTIYF
V: TRBV7-9; CDR3: CAGTGDGYTF
V: TRBV4-2; CDR3: CASSSAGQSNEKLFF
V: TRBV4-2; CDR3: CASSQWHGAGTYNEQFF
V: TRBV6-5; CDR3: CASRQGYEQYF
V: TRBV11-3; CDR3: CASSYRQATEAFF
V: TRBV27; CDR3: CASSNRDRPNTEAFF
V: TRBV4-3; CDR3: CASSQGASGRTDTQYF
V: TRBV5-1; CDR3: CASSFDSYGYTF
V: TRBV7-2; CDR3: CASSLTGGARTQYF
V: TRBV28; CDR3: CASSQPQRGLSYEQYF
V: TRBV4-3; CDR3: CASSQDLAQYYGYTF
V: TRBV10-3; CDR3: CAISDKSKNTEAFF
V: TRBV11-1; CDR3: CASSPHSGRSNEQYF
V: TRBV6-1; CDR3: CASSEGGYSEAFF
V: TRBV6-4; CDR3: CASILRDYRTDTQYF
V: TRBV7-6; CDR3: CASSLEAGPQYF
V: TRBV11-2; CDR3: CASSLEGAARQPQHF
V: TRBV5-1; CDR3: CASSLEAGGEAFF
V: TRBV19; CDR3: CASSIDIGQNLEAFF
V: TRBV2; CDR3: CASSVDSRIYNSPLHF
V: TRBV2; CDR3: CASNLAGGNTGELFF
V: TRBV4-1; CDR3: CASSQVTTGGGYEQFF
V: TRBV28; CDR3: CASSQAGGEQFF